These 2 T cell receptor beta chains share one sample of origin, sequenced in a study of T cell changes during pregnancy in multiple sclerosis. Sequencing used immunoSEQ multiplex PCR; TCRdb keeps in-frame clones, though not all of them. Of roughly 40,000 clones listed, approximately 92% are singletons. This specimen was CD4+ T cells from peripheral blood mononuclear cells, taken in the third trimester of pregnancy. Every receptor here comes from a female donor with multiple sclerosis, enrolled in a pregnancy study.

The V and J genes are TRBV19 and TRBJ2-3, with TRBD2 matching over 7 bases. The CDR3 extends over 15 amino acids. J gave up 7 bases and V 5 bases, and 12 bases lay outside the gene matches. Germline CDR1 reads LNHDA; CDR2 reads SQIVND (reference sequence). CDR3 residues: CASSGRGIGRNTQYF. As DNA, the CDR3 is TGTGCCAGTAGTGGAAGGGGCATCGGGAGGAATACGCAGTATTTT.

The rearrangement joins TRBV28 to TRBJ2-1; D remains ambiguous. Germline-derived CDR1 and CDR2 are MDHEN and SYDVKM. There are 15 residues in the CDR3. The V gene lost 2 bases and the J gene lost 0 bases, with 8 bases spanning the gap. CDR3 in DNA: TGTGCCAGCAGTTTAACCGTCAGCTCCTACAATGAGCAGTTCTTC. Amino acid sequence: CASSLTVSSYNEQFF.